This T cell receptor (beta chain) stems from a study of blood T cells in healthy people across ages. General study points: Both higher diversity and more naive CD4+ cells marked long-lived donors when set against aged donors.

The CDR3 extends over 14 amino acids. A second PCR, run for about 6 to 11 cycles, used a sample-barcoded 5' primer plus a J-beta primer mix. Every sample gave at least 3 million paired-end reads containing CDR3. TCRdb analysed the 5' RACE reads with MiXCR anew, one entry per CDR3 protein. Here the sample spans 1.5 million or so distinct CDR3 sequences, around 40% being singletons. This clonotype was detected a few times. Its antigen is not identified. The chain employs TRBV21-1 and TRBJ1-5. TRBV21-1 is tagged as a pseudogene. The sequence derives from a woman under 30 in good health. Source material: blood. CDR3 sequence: CASREGWTNQPQHF. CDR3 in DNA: TGTGCCAGCAGGGAGGGATGGACGAATCAGCCCCAGCATTTT.